Listed below are T cell receptor beta chains from one sample, sequenced in a study of post-analysis software for immune sequencing data. TCRdb re-called the PCR reads through MiXCR, storing one row per CDR3 protein. The sample yields about 260,000 distinct CDR3 sequences, 35% to 40% seen once. The sample taken for sequencing was blood. The receptor set was obtained from a girl aged 10 to 17 with multiple sclerosis. The CDR3 runs from the conserved cysteine through the conserved F or W. A D gene is named only where the DNA matches it firmly. Size is omitted from some rows. Given values are once, few, many or a class for expanded clones.

D	size	V	J	DNA	CDR3
.	many	TRBV19	TRBJ2-1	TGTGCCAGTAGCCGTAAGCCGCTAGCGCTGAGCTCCTACAATGAGCAGTTCTTC	CASSRKPLALSSYNEQFF
.	many	TRBV20-1	TRBJ2-5	TGCAGTGCTCGTACCGGGACGCAGCTTCCCGGGACCCAGTACTTC	CSARTGTQLPGTQYF
TRBD2	once	TRBV7-9	TRBJ2-1	TGTGCCAGCAGGGATTCTAGCGGGAGCGGGGAGTTCTTC	CASRDSSGSGEFF
TRBD1	many	TRBV12-5	TRBJ2-1	TGTGCTAGTGGTTTGACTATAGGACAGGGTGGGAATGAGCAGTTCTTC	CASGLTIGQGGNEQFF
TRBD2	few	TRBV10-1	TRBJ2-1	TGCGCCAGCAGTGAACTAGCGGAGCCCAATGAGCAGTTCTTC	CASSELAEPNEQFF
TRBD2	.	TRBV28	TRBJ2-1	TGTGCCAGCAGTGATAAGGGACTAGCGGGAGGACAAACCTACAATGAGCAGTTCTTC	CASSDKGLAGGQTYNEQFF
.	.	TRBV20-1	TRBJ2-7	TGCAGTGCTAGTCATCCCTCCAGAGGGTTCTACGAGCAGTACTTC	CSASHPSRGFYEQYF
.	.	TRBV7-8	TRBJ2-1	TGTGCCAGCAGCCGAGGGTGGGGGGGCAAAAATGAGCAGTTCTTC	CASSRGWGGKNEQFF
.	many	TRBV13	TRBJ2-3	TGTGCCAGCAGCTTTTCAACTTCGGATACGCAGTATTTT	CASSFSTSDTQYF
TRBD2	many	TRBV7-8	TRBJ2-1	TGTGCCAGCAGCTCCCCGGGGGGGCCACCCTACAATGAGCAGTTCTTC	CASSSPGGPPYNEQFF
TRBD2	many	TRBV5-1	TRBJ2-3	TGCGCCAGCAGCTCACTGGGACTAGTTCAAGATACGCAGTATTTT	CASSSLGLVQDTQYF
TRBD1	.	TRBV4-1	TRBJ2-7	TGCGCCAGCAGCCAAGATCCCCGCGGGACAGGGCAGTACGAGCAGTACTTC	CASSQDPRGTGQYEQYF
TRBD2	.	TRBV20-1	TRBJ2-3	TGCAGTGCTAGAGGACGACTAACGGGAGGAGGTACGCAGTATTTT	CSARGRLTGGGTQYF
.	few	TRBV19	TRBJ2-5	TGTGCCAGTAGTGGGACCACAGTGGAGACCCAGTACTTC	CASSGTTVETQYF
.	many	TRBV3-1	TRBJ2-1	TGTGCCAGCAGCCACCAATCGGGAAATGAGCAGTTCTTC	CASSHQSGNEQFF
.	many	TRBV5-1	TRBJ2-5	TGCGCCAGCAGCTTAAACAGGGACGAGACCCAGTACTTC	CASSLNRDETQYF
.	.	TRBV28	TRBJ1-1	TGTGCCAGCAGTTTCCGAGGGGTAGGTGAAGCTTTCTTT	CASSFRGVGEAFF